These 4 T cell receptor beta chains originate from one sample sequenced in a study of blood T cells in healthy people across ages (dated by TCRdb to between 2015 and 2016). Preparation of the library involved 5' RACE. For sequencing, an Illumina HiSeq 2500 was employed. A second PCR of roughly 6 to 11 cycles was run with a J-beta primer mix and a sample-barcoded 5' primer. The public reads were quality trimmed at Q25 with fastp and then assembled into clones with MiXCR by TCRdb, keeping productive beta chains. Every CDR3 protein is listed once, alongside the most common genes and DNA of its rows. In this sample the table shows approximately 490,000 distinct CDR3 sequences, 24% of which occur a single time. Of the sample, around 10% falls within the top ten clones. The same data also went into a second study, on T cells of mothers and their children.

Sample: blood. These receptors all stem from a boy between 10 and 17 years old in good health.

The CDR3 DNA reads TGCGCCAGCAGCCAAGATCCCGGGGGTCGGGAGACCCAGTACTTC. Its translation: CASSQDPGGRETQYF. V gene TRBV4-3 combines with J gene TRBJ2-5; tentatively, D is TRBD2 (6 bases). The CDR3 covers 15 residues. V was pared by 0 bases and J by 5 bases, with 13 bases between. Per germline, CDR1 LGHNA and CDR2 YSLEER.

This clonotype was picked up a small number of times. The chain is built from TRBV4-3 and TRBJ2-1; 8 bases match TRBD2. The J call may be wrong; the DNA end is better matched by TRBJ2-7. The CDR3 extends over 16 amino acids. CDR1 is LGHNA, CDR2 YSLEER, per germline. CDR3 sequence: CASSQDSAGVLYEQYF. CDR3 bases: TGCGCCAGCAGCCAAGATTCAGCGGGAGTTTTGTACGAGCAGTACTTC.

This clonotype was detected a few times. The CDR3 DNA follows: TGTGCCAGCAGCCGAACGGGGACAGGGGATAACGAGCAGTACTTC. Residues: CASSRTGTGDNEQYF. The V and J genes are TRBV7-9 and TRBJ2-7, with 10 positions matching TRBD1. V trimming: 5 bases; J trimming: 5 bases; junction bases outside the gene matches: 9. CDR3 length equals 15 residues. Per the germline V gene, CDR1 is SEHNR and CDR2 is FQNEAQ (reference sequence). The whole variable domain, remainder taken from reference TRBV7-9 and TRBJ2-7, is DTGVSQNPRHKITKRGQNVTFRCDPISEHNRLYWYRQTLGQGPEFLTYFQNEAQLEKSRLLSDRFSAERPKGSFSTLEIQRTEQGDSAMYLCASSRTGTGDNEQYFGPGTRLTVT.

The chain is built from TRBV6-5 and TRBJ2-1; TRBD2 matches at 13 bases. Germline values: CDR1 MNHEY, CDR2 SVGAGI. Trimming removed 5 bases from V and 6 bases from J; junction bases left unmatched: 4. This CDR3 spans 15 amino acids. In nucleotides, the CDR3 is TGTGCCAGCAGTGTCCGACTAGCGGGGGGCAATGAGCAGTTCTTC. Protein product: CASSVRLAGGNEQFF.